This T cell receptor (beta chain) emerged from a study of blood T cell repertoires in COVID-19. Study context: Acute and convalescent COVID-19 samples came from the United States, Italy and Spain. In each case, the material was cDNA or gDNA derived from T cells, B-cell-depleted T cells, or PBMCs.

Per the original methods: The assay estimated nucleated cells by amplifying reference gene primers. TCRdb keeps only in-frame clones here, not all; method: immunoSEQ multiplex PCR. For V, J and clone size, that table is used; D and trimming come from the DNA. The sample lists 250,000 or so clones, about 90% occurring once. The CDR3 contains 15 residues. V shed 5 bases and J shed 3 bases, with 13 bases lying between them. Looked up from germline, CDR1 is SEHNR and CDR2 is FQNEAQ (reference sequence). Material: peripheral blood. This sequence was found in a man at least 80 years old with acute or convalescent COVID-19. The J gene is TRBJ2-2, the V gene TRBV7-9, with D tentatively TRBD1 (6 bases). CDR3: CASSIYREDTGELFF. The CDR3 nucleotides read TGTGCCAGCAGCATTTACAGGGAAGACACCGGGGAGCTGTTTTTT. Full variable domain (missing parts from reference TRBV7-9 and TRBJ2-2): DTGVSQNPRHKITKRGQNVTFRCDPISEHNRLYWYRQTLGQGPEFLTYFQNEAQLEKSRLLSDRFSAERPKGSFSTLEIQRTEQGDSAMYLCASSIYREDTGELFFGEGSRLTVL.